The sequence of this T cell receptor (beta chain) was determined in a study of molecular identifiers for immune sequencing clone quantification. The V gene's germline CDR1 is MNHEY and CDR2 SVGAGI. Trimming removed 1 base from V and 9 bases from J; junction bases left unmatched: 10. This CDR3 region has 17 residues. This clonotype appeared many times. TCRdb re-derived calls from the PCR reads in MiXCR, one entry per CDR3 protein. The table lists tens of thousands of distinct CDR3 sequences, more than 15% of them singletons, with 0.95% to 1% in the top ten. This TCR derives from a human donor in good health. Some libraries in this study had Jurkat cell RNA spiked in. The chain has TRBV6-5 and TRBJ2-1, with TRBD2 matching 12 bases. Material for sequencing was naive CD8+ T cells from blood, with Jurkat cell RNA spiked in. The subset denotes: FACS-sorted CD8+CD4-CCR7+CD45RA+ naive T cells. In DNA form, the CDR3 reads TGTGCCAGCAGTTACTACAAGCCTAGCGGGAGGGCCGGTGAGCAGTTCTTC. It is translated as CASSYYKPSGRAGEQFF.